A single sample gave rise to the 29 T cell receptor beta chains below, sequenced in a study of T cells after yellow fever vaccination. Each CDR3 protein is one row after TCRdb ran MiXCR on the 5' RACE reads. Of some 390,000 distinct CDR3 sequences listed, roughly 20% are singletons. The sequencing here drew on PBMCs, taken before the yellow fever booster vaccination. These receptors were obtained from a man younger than 30 who received the YFV17D yellow fever vaccine.

The genes are TRBV7-2 and TRBJ2-7, with TRBD1 matching 7 bases. Per germline, CDR1 SGHTA and CDR2 FQGNSA. Losses at the gene ends were 5 bases for V and 7 bases for J; bases not matched to a gene: 14. The CDR3 runs to 15 residues. CDR3 sequence: CASSPKGAGLGEQYF. DNA of the CDR3: TGTGCCAGCAGCCCGAAGGGGGCCGGGCTAGGTGAGCAGTACTTC.

This clonotype was counted between two and nine times. The chain's CDR3 is CASSLVGSYEQYV. The CDR3, as DNA: TGTGCCAGCAGCTTGGTGGGGTCCTACGAGCAGTACGTC. J is TRBJ2-7 and V is TRBV5-4, with D hard to call. Germline values: CDR1 SGHNT, CDR2 YYREEE (reference sequence). The CDR3 contains 13 residues. Between the trimmed V and J ends, which lost 0 bases and 1 base, there was a span of 5 bases.

The chain uses TRBV27 and TRBJ2-3; 8 positions match TRBD2. Trimming cost V 4 bases and J 3 bases; bases outside gene matches: 6. The CDR3 is 15 amino acids. In germline, CDR1 is MNHEY, CDR2 SMNVEV (reference sequence). The CDR3, as DNA: TGTGCCAGCAGTTCCCCCGGGGGGGTTACAGATACGCAGTATTTT. This translates into CASSSPGGVTDTQYF.

This clonotype has a handful of counts. The chain combines TRBV13 with TRBJ1-2; 9 bases line up with TRBD1. V lost 5 bases to trimming and J lost 2 bases; unmatched junction nucleotides: 6. CDR3 size: 15 residues. Germline lookup yields CDR1 PRHDT and CDR2 FYEKMQ (reference sequence). CDR3 sequence (DNA): TGTGCCAGCAGCACACGACAGGGGGAGAACTATGGCTACACCTTC. Protein sequence: CASSTRQGENYGYTF. Full variable domain (rest looked up from reference TRBV13 and TRBJ1-2): AAGVIQSPRHLIKEKRETATLKCYPIPRHDTVYWYQQGPGQDPQFLISFYEKMQSDKGSIPDRFSAQQFSDYHSELNMSSLELGDSALYFCASSTRQGENYGYTFGSGTRLTVV.

This clonotype was seen only a few times. This sequence joins TRBV10-3 and TRBJ2-1; 7 nucleotides match TRBD1. Germline lookup yields CDR1 ENHRY and CDR2 SYGVKD. This CDR3 region has 14 residues. Losses at the gene ends were 7 bases for V and 0 bases for J; bases not matched to a gene: 3. The CDR3: CAIIRDSSYNEQFF. The CDR3 DNA reads TGTGCCATCATAAGGGACAGCTCCTACAATGAGCAGTTCTTC.

This clonotype was seen only a few times. The rearrangement joins TRBV20-1 to TRBJ2-5; D uncertain. Per the germline V gene, CDR1 is DFQATT and CDR2 is SNEGSKA (reference sequence). Trimming stripped 5 bases from V and 5 bases from J, with 15 bases between. This CDR3 has 13 residues. The CDR3 sequence: CSAPQQVQETQYF. In DNA, the CDR3 is TGCAGTGCTCCCCAGCAAGTCCAGGAGACCCAGTACTTC.

The chain carries TRBV6-1 and TRBJ2-7; the D gene could be TRBD1 or TRBD2 (5 bases each). Germline assignment: CDR1 MNHNS and CDR2 SASEGT. The CDR3 loop spans 13 amino acids. Trimming stripped 1 base from V and 6 bases from J, with 10 bases between. CDR3 protein: CASSEVEGIEQYV. The CDR3 DNA is TGTGCCAGCAGTGAAGTTGAGGGGATCGAGCAGTACGTC.

The rearrangement links TRBV7-2 to TRBJ1-1; D gene unclear. CDR3 length equals 14 residues. Germline V gene lookup returns CDR1 SGHTA and CDR2 FQGNSA. V was trimmed by 5 bases and J by 3 bases, leaving 13 bases between them. For the CDR3, the DNA is TGTGCCAGCAGCCCCCAATACGGGGACACTGAAGCTTTCTTT. As protein: CASSPQYGDTEAFF.

In this sample, this clonotype turned up a few times. The chain uses TRBV7-2 and TRBJ2-7; D may be TRBD1 or TRBD2 (5 bases each). The CDR3 has 15 amino acids. V was pared by 1 base and J by 0 bases, with 10 bases between. The germline V gene has CDR1 SGHTA and CDR2 FQGNSA. The CDR3 region is CASSLGAGSSYEQYF. In nucleotides, the CDR3 is TGTGCCAGCAGCTTAGGGGCAGGGAGCTCCTACGAGCAGTACTTC.

This clonotype showed up just a few times. The CDR3 region has the DNA TGTGCCAGCAGTCCCCTACTAGCGGGGGGCAGGGAGCAGTTCTTC. Residues: CASSPLLAGGREQFF. The chain employs TRBV12-3 or TRBV12-4 and TRBJ2-1; 12 bases map to TRBD2. V lost 5 bases, J lost 10 bases, and 9 bases stayed unmatched. This CDR3 spans 15 amino acids.

The chain combines TRBV7-9 with TRBJ2-7; perhaps TRBD1 as D (5 bases). V was shortened by 5 bases and J by 4 bases, with 15 bases between the two germline ends. CDR1 is SEHNR, CDR2 FQNEAQ, per germline (reference sequence). This CDR3 contains 14 residues. The CDR3 reads CASSPGAEIYEQYF. The CDR3 region has the DNA TGTGCCAGCAGCCCTGGGGCAGAGATATACGAGCAGTACTTC.

This chain connects TRBV7-2 to TRBJ1-6; D might be TRBD1 (5 bases). Germline V gives CDR1 SGHTA, CDR2 FQGNSA. This CDR3 is built from 13 residues. V was shortened by 7 bases and J by 9 bases, with 13 bases between the two germline ends. Here the CDR3 DNA reads TGTGCCAGCACCCCGGGGGGGAGTTCACCCCTCCACTTT. Its translation: CASTPGGSSPLHF.

The chain recombines TRBV15 with TRBJ2-1; D possibly corresponds to TRBD2 (5 bases). CDR3 size: 14 residues. Germline V gene data show CDR1 as LNHNV and CDR2 as YYDKDF (reference sequence). The ends were cut back, 8 bases at V and 0 bases at J, with 11 bases in the middle. CDR3 coding DNA: TGTGCCACCGAGCGGCGGAGCTCCTACAATGAGCAGTTCTTC. Protein product: CATERRSSYNEQFF.

This clonotype was observed a few times. J is TRBJ2-1 and V is TRBV10-3, with TRBD2 matching over 10 bases. V was pared by 6 bases and J by 8 bases, with 4 bases of the junction left unmatched. This CDR3 contains 13 residues. Per the germline V gene, CDR1 is ENHRY and CDR2 is SYGVKD. This CDR3 is CAISGSGGYEQFF. Written as DNA, the CDR3 is TGTGCCATCAGCGGTAGCGGGGGGTATGAGCAGTTCTTC.

The rearrangement uses TRBV12-3 or TRBV12-4 and TRBJ1-1; D gene uncertain. V was cut by 7 bases and J by 6 bases, with 12 bases left in between. This CDR3 comprises 12 residues. CDR3 DNA sequence: TGTGCCAGCACCTATAGCGTCTCTGAAGCTTTCTTT. It yields the protein CASTYSVSEAFF.

The chain carries TRBV11-2 and TRBJ2-5; TRBD1 is a possible D gene (5 bases). The CDR3 runs to 14 residues. With 5 bases removed from V and 7 bases from J, the gap between germline ends came to 17 bases. Germline-derived CDR1 and CDR2 are SGHAT and FQNNGV. DNA for the CDR3: TGTGCCAGCAGCCCTGGACACGCGACCGGGACCCAGTACTTC. Translation gives CASSPGHATGTQYF. Full variable domain (outside the CDR3, taken from reference TRBV11-2 and TRBJ2-5): EAGVAQSPRYKIIEKRQSVAFWCNPISGHATLYWYQQILGQGPKLLIQFQNNGVVDDSQLPKDRFSAERLKGVDSTLKIQPAKLEDSAVYLCASSPGHATGTQYFGPGTRLLVL.

The chain couples TRBV12-3 or TRBV12-4 to TRBJ1-2; TRBD1 is a possible D gene (6 bases). CDR3 length equals 14 residues. Trimming stripped 8 bases from V and 8 bases from J, with 21 bases between. CDR3 amino acids: CASFSGGRLGGYTF. CDR3 DNA: TGTGCCAGCTTCTCGGGGGGCCGACTGGGAGGCTACACCTTC.

This clonotype showed up just a few times. V and J are TRBV12-2 and TRBJ1-6; the table gives TRBD1 as D, unverified against the DNA. TRBV12-2 is reported as a pseudogene. The CDR3 totals 19 residues. The CDR3 DNA sequence: TGTGCAAGTCGCTTAGCGGATCCGGGACAGGGGGCGTTAGGGTCACCCCTCCACTTT. It encodes CASRLADPGQGALGSPLHF.

The chain has TRBV6-2 or TRBV6-3 and TRBJ1-1, with a tentative D call TRBD1 (5 bases). Germline assignment: CDR1 MNHEY and CDR2 SVGEGT. V was pared by 5 bases and J by 8 bases, with 12 bases between. There are 12 residues in the CDR3. CDR3 sequence reads: CASSPDGDEAFF. The CDR3 DNA is TGTGCCAGCAGTCCCGACGGGGACGAAGCTTTCTTT.

V is TRBV25-1 and J is TRBJ2-5; 11 nucleotides align to TRBD2. Germline V lookup: CDR1 MGHDK, CDR2 SYGVNS. The junction had 7 bases not matched to a gene; V was cut back by 3 bases and J by 4 bases. CDR3 length equals 16 residues. CDR3 coding DNA: TGTGCCAGCAGTGAGTCTAGCGGGGGGCCGGGAGAGACCCAGTACTTC. Amino acid sequence: CASSESSGGPGETQYF.

This clonotype was picked up a small number of times. The J gene is TRBJ2-1, the V gene TRBV5-1; unclear D gene. V dropped 0 bases and J dropped 7 bases, with 8 bases sitting between them. Germline V CDR1 and CDR2: SGHRS, YFSETQ. This CDR3 has 13 residues. The CDR3 loop reads CASSLARDNEQFF. DNA for the CDR3: TGCGCCAGCAGCTTGGCTCGTGATAATGAGCAGTTCTTC.

This clonotype occurred a few times. The chain carries TRBV6-5 and TRBJ1-1; D gene uncertain. From germline, CDR1 is MNHEY and CDR2 SVGAGI. The CDR3 runs to 11 residues. Trimming cost V 6 bases and J 5 bases, with 7 bases left between them. The CDR3 here is CASRKRTEAFF. In nucleotides, the CDR3 is TGTGCCAGCAGGAAAAGAACTGAAGCTTTCTTT.

This clonotype has just a few counts. The chain joins TRBV3-2 to TRBJ2-5; the table's D gene call, TRBD2, was not cross checked with the DNA. TRBV3-2 is tagged as a pseudogene. CDR3 length equals 15 residues. The CDR3 region has the DNA TGTGCCAGCAGCCAAGAGGACTCCCGTAAAGAGACCCAGTACTTC. It encodes CASSQEDSRKETQYF.

The rearrangement links TRBV7-2 to TRBJ2-5, with TRBD1 identical over 7 bases. CDR1 is SGHTA and CDR2 is FQGNSA in the germline V gene. The CDR3 covers 16 residues. The V and J ends lost 1 base and 2 bases, in that order; junction bases with no gene match: 7. This CDR3 reads CASSLEGDSLQETQYF. The CDR3 DNA reads as TGTGCCAGCAGCTTAGAGGGGGACAGCCTTCAAGAGACCCAGTACTTC.

The chain joins TRBV20-1 to TRBJ1-2; unclear D gene. The CDR3 totals 15 residues. Trimming took 3 bases from V and 0 from J, leaving 14 bases between them. Germline CDR1 is DFQATT and CDR2 is SNEGSKA (reference sequence). In nucleotides, the CDR3 is TGCAGTGCTAGGAAGGGCAGCAAAACTAACTATGGCTACACCTTC. Translating it yields CSARKGSKTNYGYTF.

V gene TRBV29-1 combines with J gene TRBJ1-1, with 9 bases lining up with TRBD1. Trimming cost V 7 bases and J 5 bases; bases outside gene matches: 5. This CDR3 is built from 12 residues. Germline CDR1 and CDR2: SQVTM and ANQGSEA. The CDR3: CSAGTGMTEAFF. The CDR3 nucleotides read TGCAGCGCCGGGACAGGGATGACTGAAGCTTTCTTT.

This clonotype occurred a few times. J is TRBJ1-5 and V is TRBV6-5, with D hard to call. V shed 4 bases and J shed 4 bases, with 11 bases lying between them. Looked up from germline, CDR1 is MNHEY and CDR2 is SVGAGI. CDR3 length: 14 amino acids. This CDR3 reads CASSSLSGNQPQHF. In nucleotides, the CDR3 is TGTGCCAGCAGTTCGCTCAGTGGTAATCAGCCCCAGCATTTT.

This clonotype occurred a few times. The chain has TRBV7-2 and TRBJ2-5; D may be TRBD1 or TRBD2 (6 bases each). V was trimmed by 6 bases and J by 5 bases, leaving 13 bases between them. The CDR3 runs 13 residues. The germline gives CDR1 SGHTA, CDR2 FQGNSA. CDR3 bases: TGTGCCAGCAGGGTAGGGGGGAGGGAGACCCAGTACTTC. Its protein product is CASRVGGRETQYF.

In its sample, this clonotype was seen a few times. The genes are TRBV29-1 and TRBJ2-1; D not resolved. Per the germline V gene, CDR1 is SQVTM and CDR2 is ANQGSEA. V lost 4 bases and J lost 7, with 11 bases in between. The CDR3 runs to 12 residues. This CDR3 is CSVGVMQNEQFF. The CDR3 DNA follows: TGCAGCGTTGGAGTGATGCAGAATGAGCAGTTCTTC.